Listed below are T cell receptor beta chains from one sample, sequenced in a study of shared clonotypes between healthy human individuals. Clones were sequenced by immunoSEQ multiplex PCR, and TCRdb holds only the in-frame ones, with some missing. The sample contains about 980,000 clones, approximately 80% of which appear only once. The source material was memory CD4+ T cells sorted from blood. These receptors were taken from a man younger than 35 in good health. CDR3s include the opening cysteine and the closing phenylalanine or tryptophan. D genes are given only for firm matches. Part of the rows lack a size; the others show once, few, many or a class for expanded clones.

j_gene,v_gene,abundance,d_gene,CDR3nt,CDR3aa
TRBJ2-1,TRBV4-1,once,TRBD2,TGCGCCAGCAGCCAAGATGGATTGGGACTAGCGTACAATGAGCAGTTCTTC,CASSQDGLGLAYNEQFF
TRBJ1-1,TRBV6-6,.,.,TGTGCCAGCAGTTACCCGGGTGTGTACACTGAAGCTTTCTTT,CASSYPGVYTEAFF
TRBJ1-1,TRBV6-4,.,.,TGTGCCAGAAGGTGGCAGTCTATTAGTGAAGCTTTCTTT,CARRWQSISEAFF
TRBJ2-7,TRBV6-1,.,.,TGTGCCTCCCGGTCAGCTTCCTACGAGCAGTACTTC,CASRSASYEQYF
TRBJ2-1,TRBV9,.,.,TGTGCCAGCAGCGTCCGGGACGGTTACTACAATGAGCAGTTCTTC,CASSVRDGYYNEQFF
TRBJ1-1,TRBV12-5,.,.,TGTGCTAGTGGTACCGGACACTCGAACACTGAAGCTTTCTTT,CASGTGHSNTEAFF
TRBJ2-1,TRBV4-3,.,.,TGCGCCAGCAGCCAAGATATAGGGGGGGGCTCCTACAATGAGCAGTTCTTC,CASSQDIGGGSYNEQFF
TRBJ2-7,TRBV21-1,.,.,TGTGCCAGCAGCATTGGACTAGCGGGTGTCTCCTACGAGCAGTACTTC,CASSIGLAGVSYEQYF
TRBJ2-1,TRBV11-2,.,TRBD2,TGTGCCAGCAGCTGGCGGACTAGCGGGGGGGCAAATGAGCAGTTCTTC,CASSWRTSGGANEQFF
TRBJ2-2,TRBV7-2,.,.,TGTGCCAGCAGCTTAGGGGGGCTGAACACCGGGGAGCTGTTTTTT,CASSLGGLNTGELFF
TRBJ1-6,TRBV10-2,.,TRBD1,TGCGCCAGCAGAGCCGGGACAGGGGGTAATTCACCCCTCCACTTT,CASRAGTGGNSPLHF
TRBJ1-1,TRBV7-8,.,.,TGTGCCAGCAGCCCAGCTAATGGACACATGAACACTGAAGCTTTCTTT,CASSPANGHMNTEAFF
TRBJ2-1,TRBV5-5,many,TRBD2,TGTGCCAGCAGCCTTCAGACTAGCGTACTCAGCTCCTACAATGAGCAGTTCTTC,CASSLQTSVLSSYNEQFF
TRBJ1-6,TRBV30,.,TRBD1,TGTGCCTGGAGTGCCTTAACAGGGGGCGGAGGCTCACCCCTCCACTTT,CAWSALTGGGGSPLHF
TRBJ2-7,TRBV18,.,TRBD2,TGTGCCAGCTCACAGCGGGGAAGATACGAGCAGTACTTC,CASSQRGRYEQYF
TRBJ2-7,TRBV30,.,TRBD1,TGTGCCGGGGTACTGGGACAGGGCTACGAGCAGTACTTC,CAGVLGQGYEQYF
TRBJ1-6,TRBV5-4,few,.,TGTGCCAGCAGCTTGTCAGGGACGGGTAATTCACCCCTCCACTTT,CASSLSGTGNSPLHF
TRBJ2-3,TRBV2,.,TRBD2,TGTGCCAGCAGTAAAAGTAGCGGGGGCCGCACAGATACGCAGTATTTT,CASSKSSGGRTDTQYF
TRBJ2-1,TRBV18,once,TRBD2,TGTGCCAGCTCAACTCTAGCGGGGGGGGACAATGAGCAGTTCTTC,CASSTLAGGDNEQFF
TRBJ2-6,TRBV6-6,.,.,TGTGCCAGCAAAGGGCGGCGCTCTGGGGCCAACGTCCTGACTTTC,CASKGRRSGANVLTF